These 12 T cell receptor beta chains were all obtained from the same sample, sequenced in a study of cytomegalovirus exposure and HLA in healthy donors. PCR used 60 Vbeta primers and 13 Jbeta primers. Profiled with immunoSEQ multiplex PCR; TCRdb holds only in-frame clones, not every one. Of 100,000 to 150,000 clones in the sample, around four fifths were seen once. The sample was PBMCs. The origin of the receptors is a middle-aged woman in good health and CMV-seronegative.

The genes are TRBV30 and TRBJ1-2; D gene uncertain. The CDR3 consists of 14 residues. V lost 0 bases and J 8 bases, leaving 16 bases between the germline ends. Germline CDR1 GTSNPN, CDR2 SVGIG (reference sequence). CDR3 in DNA: TGTGCCTGGAGTGTTTCGGGGTTTCGGGCCGGCTACACCTTC. Its translation is CAWSVSGFRAGYTF.

This sequence joins TRBV4-2 and TRBJ1-2, with 10 bases identical to TRBD1. Germline V lookup: CDR1 LGHNA, CDR2 YNFKEQ. The CDR3 runs to 14 residues. V trimming: 4 bases; J trimming: 2 bases; junction bases outside the gene matches: 1. CDR3 nucleotides: TGTGCCAGCAGCCCGGGACAGGGGAACTATGGCTACACCTTC. Residues: CASSPGQGNYGYTF.

In its sample, this clone was seen a few times. The chain is built from TRBV5-7 and TRBJ1-5, with TRBD1 identical over 8 bases. TRBV5-7 is classed as an ORF, of uncertain function. This CDR3 is built from 12 residues. V lost 3 bases and J lost 12; bases outside the gene matches: 5. The CDR3 reads CASSSGQEGQHF. CDR3 in DNA: TGTGCCAGCAGCTCGGGACAGGAGGGCCAGCATTTT.

The chain links TRBV6-1 to TRBJ2-7; no clear D gene. The germline V gene has CDR1 MNHNS and CDR2 SASEGT. The V end lost 2 bases, the J end lost 3 bases, and 2 bases lay between the germline ends. This CDR3 region has 11 residues. The CDR3 DNA sequence: TGTGCCAGCAGTGAATACTACGAGCAGTACTTC. Protein product: CASSEYYEQYF.

V gene TRBV25-1 combines with J gene TRBJ2-7, with D possibly TRBD2 on 5 matching bases. This CDR3 region has 14 residues. Trimming shortened V by 6 bases and J by 0 bases, and 12 bases separated the two germline ends. The germline gives CDR1 MGHDK, CDR2 SYGVNS. CDR3 amino acids: CASRASGGSYEQYF. The CDR3 bases are TGTGCCAGCAGGGCGAGTGGAGGCTCCTACGAGCAGTACTTC.

The chain combines TRBV6-1 with TRBJ1-2; D might be TRBD1 (6 bases). Germline CDR1 is MNHNS and CDR2 is SASEGT. V dropped 6 bases and J dropped 2 bases, with 13 bases sitting between them. This CDR3 is 14 amino acids long. Written as DNA, the CDR3 is TGTGCCAGCAGGGGGGAACAGGGAAACTATGGCTACACCTTC. Its translation: CASRGEQGNYGYTF.

The chain uses TRBV7-9 and TRBJ1-4; 9 positions agree with TRBD1. V was clipped by 5 bases and J by 5 bases; unmatched bases: 9. CDR3 length equals 16 residues. CDR1 is SEHNR and CDR2 is FQNEAQ in the germline V gene (reference sequence). The CDR3 DNA sequence: TGTGCCAGCAGCAAACAAGGGACAGGGTGGAATGAAAAACTGTTTTTT. Protein: CASSKQGTGWNEKLFF.

V is TRBV27 and J is TRBJ2-1, with 8 bases aligning to TRBD2. J lost 1 base, V lost 10 bases, and 15 bases had no gene match. Germline CDR1 reads MNHEY; CDR2 reads SMNVEV (reference sequence). CDR3 length equals 17 residues. The CDR3: CATPGGPRDFSYNEQFF. The CDR3 DNA reads as TGTGCCACCCCGGGGGGGCCCCGGGACTTTTCCTACAATGAGCAGTTCTTC.

The CDR3 region is CASSLELMNTEAFF. CDR3 sequence (DNA): TGTGCCAGCAGCTTGGAGTTGATGAACACTGAAGCTTTCTTT. The chain is built from TRBV7-9 and TRBJ1-1; no reliable D call. This CDR3 comprises 14 residues. V lost 3 bases and J lost 0, with 8 bases in between. CDR1 SEHNR and CDR2 FQNEAQ come from the germline V gene (reference sequence).

The V call is TRBV6-1, the J call TRBJ2-3; 13 bases map to TRBD2. Trimming took 0 bases from V and 6 from J; bases not matched to a gene: 6. The CDR3 is 17 residues long. Germline V gives CDR1 MNHNS, CDR2 SASEGT. This chain's CDR3 is CASSEAEGLAGTDTQYF. CDR3 nucleotide sequence: TGTGCCAGCAGTGAAGCAGAGGGACTAGCGGGGACGGATACGCAGTATTTT.

The rearrangement uses TRBV27 and TRBJ1-6; D perhaps matches TRBD1 (5 bases). V was shortened by 4 bases and J by 4 bases, with 14 bases between the two germline ends. This CDR3 comprises 16 residues. Germline V gene lookup returns CDR1 MNHEY and CDR2 SMNVEV (reference sequence). This CDR3 reads CASSSLAGRYNSPLHF. CDR3 nucleotide sequence: TGTGCCAGCAGTTCCTTGGCGGGACGGTATAATTCACCCCTCCACTTT.

In nucleotides, the CDR3 is TGTGCCAGCAGTTACTCGCAGGGGGCGGAGACCCAGTACTTC. Translated, it gives CASSYSQGAETQYF. This chain connects TRBV6-5 to TRBJ2-5, with 8 bases lining up with TRBD1. Germline V lookup: CDR1 MNHEY, CDR2 SVGAGI. The J segment lost 5 bases and the V segment lost 0 bases, leaving 2 bases of the junction unmatched. CDR3 length: 14 residues.